This section outlines one T cell receptor beta chain sequence together with its context. The TCR beta repertoire was assessed by survey-level immunoSEQ sequencing. The protocol was immunoSEQ multiplex PCR, while the TCRdb copy is restricted to in-frame clones and leaves out a portion. Of about 68,000 clones listed, approximately 92% were seen once; the top ten hold approximately 4.4%. V gave up 5 bases and J gave up 4 bases; unmatched junction bases: 6. The CDR3 has 15 residues. In germline, CDR1 is KGHDR, CDR2 SFDVKD. This chain joins TRBV24-1 and TRBJ2-3, with 9 bases that match TRBD2. The source of this sequence is a man aged 40-49 years with rheumatoid arthritis. The sample consisted of PBMCs. The CDR3 spells CATSALAGAADTQYF. Here the CDR3 DNA reads TGTGCCACCAGTGCTTTAGCGGGAGCCGCAGATACGCAGTATTTT.